This section outlines one TCR beta chain sequence together with its context. Its antigen is not known. Pooled in the analysis were second doses at about 4 or about 12 weeks. This sample is part of a study of T cell responses to AZD1222 COVID-19 vaccine. Assay: immunoSEQ multiplex PCR; the TCRdb copy retains only in-frame clones and omits some. The table shows fewer than 150,000 clones, with approximately 90% occurring only once. The CDR3 totals 15 residues. The germline V and J ends were trimmed by 2 bases and 7 bases, with 16 bases remaining between them. Looked up from germline, CDR1 is SGHDT and CDR2 is YYEEEE. The study, taken as a whole, reports: Repertoires were obtained solely post-peak T cell response. The study reported that nearly half of spike-specific TCRs target unmutated variant regions. It was only a handful of AZD1222 recipients who were seropositive at baseline.

The V call is TRBV5-6, the J call TRBJ1-5; a weak D match, TRBD1 (6 bases). The specimen comprised peripheral blood, sampled 28 days after the second AZD1222 dose. The source is an adult who received the AZD1222 COVID-19 vaccine. The CDR3 protein is CASSLKQGGLQPQHF. The CDR3 DNA reads as TGTGCCAGCAGCTTAAAACAGGGTGGGTTGCAGCCCCAGCATTTT.